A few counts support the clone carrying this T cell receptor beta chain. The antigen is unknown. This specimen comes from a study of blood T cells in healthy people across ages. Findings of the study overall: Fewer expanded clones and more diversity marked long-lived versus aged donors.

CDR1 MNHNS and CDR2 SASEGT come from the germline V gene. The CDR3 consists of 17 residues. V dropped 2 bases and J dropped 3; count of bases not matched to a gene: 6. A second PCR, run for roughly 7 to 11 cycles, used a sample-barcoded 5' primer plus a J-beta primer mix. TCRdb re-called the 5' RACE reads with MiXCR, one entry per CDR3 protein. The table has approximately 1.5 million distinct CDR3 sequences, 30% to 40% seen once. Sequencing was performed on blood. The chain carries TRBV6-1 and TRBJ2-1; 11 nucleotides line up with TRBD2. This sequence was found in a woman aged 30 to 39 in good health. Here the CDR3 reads CASSEFSGLAVYNEQFF. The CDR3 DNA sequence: TGTGCCAGCAGTGAATTCTCGGGACTAGCGGTCTACAATGAGCAGTTCTTC.